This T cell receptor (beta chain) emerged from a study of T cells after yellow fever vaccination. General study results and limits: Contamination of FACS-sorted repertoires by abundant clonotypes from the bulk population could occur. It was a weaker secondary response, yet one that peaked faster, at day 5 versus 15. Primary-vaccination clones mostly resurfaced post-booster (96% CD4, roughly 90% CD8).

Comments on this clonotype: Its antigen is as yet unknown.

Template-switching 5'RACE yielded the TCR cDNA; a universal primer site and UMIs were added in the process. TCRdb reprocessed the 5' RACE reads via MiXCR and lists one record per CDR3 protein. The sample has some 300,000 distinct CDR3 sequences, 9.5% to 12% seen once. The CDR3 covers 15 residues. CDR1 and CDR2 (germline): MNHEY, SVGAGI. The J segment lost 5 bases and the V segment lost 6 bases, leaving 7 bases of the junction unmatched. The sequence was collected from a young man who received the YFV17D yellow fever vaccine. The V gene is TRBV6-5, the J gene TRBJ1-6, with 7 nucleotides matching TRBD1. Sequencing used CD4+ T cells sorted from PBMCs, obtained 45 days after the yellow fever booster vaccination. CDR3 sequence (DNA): TGTGCCAGCAGCTCCCAGGGGGGGCATAATTCACCCCTCCACTTT. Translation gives CASSSQGGHNSPLHF.